This TCR beta chain was sequenced in a study of blood T cells in healthy people across ages. The overall study: Template switching recovered approximately one barcoded beta molecule for every two T cells. Notes on the study in general: Per million T cells, the diversity of TCR beta decreased roughly linearly as age advanced.

Many counts were recorded for this clonotype. As yet, its antigen is unknown. The CDR3 is made up of 18 amino acids. Germline CDR1 reads SGHTA; CDR2 reads FQGTGA. The V gene lost 2 bases and the J gene lost 2 bases, with 20 bases spanning the gap. Sample-barcoded 5' priming and a J-beta primer mix drove a second PCR of roughly 6 to 12 cycles. TCRdb called the 5' RACE reads again in MiXCR, with one record for every CDR3 protein. The sample holds 1.5 million to 2 million distinct CDR3 sequences, approximately 30% seen once. Per-sample PBMC isolation yielded at least 6.5 million cells. Total RNA, at least 5.5 micrograms per sample, came from PBMCs.

V gene TRBV7-3 combines with J gene TRBJ2-3; the D gene is possibly TRBD2 (5 bases). Material for sequencing was blood. The sequence derives from a woman under 40 in good health. The CDR3 DNA reads as TGTGCCAGCAGCTTATTTCCGCAAGGACTGATAGTCACAGATACGCAGTATTTT. It specifies CASSLFPQGLIVTDTQYF. The full variable domain, its missing parts supplied by reference TRBV7-3 and TRBJ2-3, is GAGVSQTPSNKVTEKGKYVELRCDPISGHTALYWYRQSLGQGPEFLIYFQGTGAADDSGLPNDRFFAVRPEGSVSTLKIQRTERGDSAVYLCASSLFPQGLIVTDTQYFGPGTRLTVL.